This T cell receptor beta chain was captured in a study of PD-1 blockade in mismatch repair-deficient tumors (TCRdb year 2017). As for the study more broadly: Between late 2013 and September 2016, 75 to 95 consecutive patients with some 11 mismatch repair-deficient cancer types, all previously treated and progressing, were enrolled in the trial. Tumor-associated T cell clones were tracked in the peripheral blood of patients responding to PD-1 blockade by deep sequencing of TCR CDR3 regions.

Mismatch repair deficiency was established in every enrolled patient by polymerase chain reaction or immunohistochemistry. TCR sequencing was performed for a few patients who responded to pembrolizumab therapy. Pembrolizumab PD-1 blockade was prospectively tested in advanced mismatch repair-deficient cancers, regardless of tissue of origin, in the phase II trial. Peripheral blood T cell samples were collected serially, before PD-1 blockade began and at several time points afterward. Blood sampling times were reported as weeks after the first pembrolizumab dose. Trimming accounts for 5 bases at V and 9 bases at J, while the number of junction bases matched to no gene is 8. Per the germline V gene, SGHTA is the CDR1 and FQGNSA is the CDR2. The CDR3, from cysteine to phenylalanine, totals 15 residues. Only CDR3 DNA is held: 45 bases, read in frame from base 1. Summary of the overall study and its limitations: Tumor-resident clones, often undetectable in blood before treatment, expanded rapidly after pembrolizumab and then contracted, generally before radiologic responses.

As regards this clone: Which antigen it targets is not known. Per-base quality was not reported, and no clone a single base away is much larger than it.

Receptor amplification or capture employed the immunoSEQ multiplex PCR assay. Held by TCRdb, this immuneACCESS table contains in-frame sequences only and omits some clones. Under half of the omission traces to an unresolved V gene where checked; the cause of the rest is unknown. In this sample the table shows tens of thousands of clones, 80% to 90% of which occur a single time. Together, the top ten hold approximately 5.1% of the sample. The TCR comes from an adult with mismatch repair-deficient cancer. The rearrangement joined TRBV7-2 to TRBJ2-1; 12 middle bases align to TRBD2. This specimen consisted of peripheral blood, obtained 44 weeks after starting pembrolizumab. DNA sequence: TGTGCCAGCAGCCTACTACTAGCGGGAGGTCCTGAGCAGTTCTTC. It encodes CASSLLLAGGPEQFF. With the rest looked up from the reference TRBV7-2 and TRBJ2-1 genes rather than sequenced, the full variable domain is GAGVSQSPSNKVTEKGKDVELRCDPISGHTALYWYRQSLGQGLEFLIYFQGNSAPDKSGLPSDRFSAERTGGSVSTLTIQRTQQEDSAVYLCASSLLLAGGPEQFFGPGTRLTVL.